This T cell receptor beta chain was profiled in a study of T cell responses to AZD1222 COVID-19 vaccine. Notes on the study in general: Just a handful of AZD1222 recipients were seropositive at baseline.

Using immunoSEQ multiplex PCR, the repertoire was profiled, and TCRdb retains in-frame clones only, with some absent. Of approximately 220,000 clones listed, about 92% were seen once; the top ten hold approximately 1%. In the case of this clone: As yet, its antigen is unknown.

V was clipped by 5 bases and J by 2 bases, with 9 bases between them. This CDR3 region has 13 residues. V usage is TRBV12-3 or TRBV12-4 and J usage is TRBJ2-5; the D is unclear. This specimen consisted of peripheral blood, obtained on day 0 of MenACWY control vaccination. The receptor was derived from an adult in good health. The chain's CDR3 is CASSTVEQETQYF. For the CDR3, the DNA is TGTGCCAGCAGTACCGTAGAGCAAGAGACCCAGTACTTC.